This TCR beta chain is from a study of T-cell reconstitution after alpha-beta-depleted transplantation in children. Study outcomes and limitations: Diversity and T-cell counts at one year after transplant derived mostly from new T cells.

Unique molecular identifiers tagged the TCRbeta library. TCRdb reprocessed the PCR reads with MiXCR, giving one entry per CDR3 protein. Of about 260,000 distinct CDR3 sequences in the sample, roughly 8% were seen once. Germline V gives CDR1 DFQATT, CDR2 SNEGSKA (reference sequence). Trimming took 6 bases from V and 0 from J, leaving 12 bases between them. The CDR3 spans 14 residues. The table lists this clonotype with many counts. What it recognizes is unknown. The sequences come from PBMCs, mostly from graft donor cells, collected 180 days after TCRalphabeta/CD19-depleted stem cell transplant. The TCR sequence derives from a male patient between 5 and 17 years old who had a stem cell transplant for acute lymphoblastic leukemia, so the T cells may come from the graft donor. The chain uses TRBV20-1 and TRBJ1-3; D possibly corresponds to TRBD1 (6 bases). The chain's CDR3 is CSAMGQLSGNTIYF. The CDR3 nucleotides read TGCAGTGCAATGGGACAACTCTCTGGAAACACCATATATTTT.